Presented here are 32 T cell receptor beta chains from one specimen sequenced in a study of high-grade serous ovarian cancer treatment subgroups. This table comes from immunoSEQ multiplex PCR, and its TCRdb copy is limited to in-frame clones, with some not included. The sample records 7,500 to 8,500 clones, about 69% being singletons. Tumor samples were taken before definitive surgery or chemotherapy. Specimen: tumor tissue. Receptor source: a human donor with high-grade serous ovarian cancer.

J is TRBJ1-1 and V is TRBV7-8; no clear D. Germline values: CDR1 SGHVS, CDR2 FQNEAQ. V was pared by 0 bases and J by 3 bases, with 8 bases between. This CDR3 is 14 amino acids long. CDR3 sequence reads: CASSLAPGYTEAFF. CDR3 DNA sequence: TGTGCCAGCAGCTTAGCCCCAGGTTACACTGAAGCTTTCTTT.

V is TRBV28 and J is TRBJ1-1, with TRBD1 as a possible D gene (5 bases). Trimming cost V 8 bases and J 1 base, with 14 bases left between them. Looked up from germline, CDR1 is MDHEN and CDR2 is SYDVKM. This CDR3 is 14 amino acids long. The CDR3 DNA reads TGTGCCAGCGTCATGGCCGGGGGGAACACTGAAGCTTTCTTT. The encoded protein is CASVMAGGNTEAFF. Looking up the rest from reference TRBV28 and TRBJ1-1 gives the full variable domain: DVKVTQSSRYLVKRTGEKVFLECVQDMDHENMFWYRQDPGLGLRLIYFSYDVKMKEKGDIPEGYSVSREKKERFSLILESASTNQTSMYLCASVMAGGNTEAFFGQGTRLTVV.

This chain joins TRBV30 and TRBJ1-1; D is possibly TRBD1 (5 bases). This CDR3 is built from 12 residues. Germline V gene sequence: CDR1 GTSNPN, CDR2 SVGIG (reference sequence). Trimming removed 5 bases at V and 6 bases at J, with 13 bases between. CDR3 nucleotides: TGTGCCTGGGACCGTTGGGGCTCTGAAGCTTTCTTT. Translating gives CAWDRWGSEAFF.

CDR3 sequence: CASSQLGLNHNEQFF. DNA of the CDR3: TGCGCCAGCAGCCAACTAGGTCTTAATCACAATGAGCAGTTCTTC. V gene TRBV4-1 combines with J gene TRBJ2-1; D is ambiguous. The CDR3 contains 15 residues. The V gene lost 2 bases and the J gene lost 5 bases, with 13 bases spanning the gap. Germline V gene data show CDR1 as MGHRA and CDR2 as YSYEKL.

The CDR3 DNA follows: TGTGCCTGGTCCAGACATTCCAACACTGAAGCTTTCTTT. Its translation: CAWSRHSNTEAFF. This chain connects TRBV30 to TRBJ1-1; no firm D call. The CDR3 totals 13 residues. V lost 5 bases and J 2 bases, leaving 12 bases between the germline ends. Germline values: CDR1 GTSNPN, CDR2 SVGIG (reference sequence).

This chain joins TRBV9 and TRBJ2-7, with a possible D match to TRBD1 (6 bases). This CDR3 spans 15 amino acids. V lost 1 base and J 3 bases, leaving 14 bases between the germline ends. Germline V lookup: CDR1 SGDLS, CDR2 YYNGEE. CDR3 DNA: TGTGCCAGCAGCGTAACCCTAGGGACAAACTACGAGCAGTACTTC. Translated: CASSVTLGTNYEQYF. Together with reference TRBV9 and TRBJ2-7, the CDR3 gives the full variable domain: DSGVTQTPKHLITATGQRVTLRCSPRSGDLSVYWYQQSLDQGLQFLIQYYNGEERAKGNILERFSAQQFPDLHSELNLSSLELGDSALYFCASSVTLGTNYEQYFGPGTRLTVT.

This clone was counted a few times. The CDR3 nucleotides read TGTGCCAGCAGAAGGGCCAAGACTAGCGGGGCCGGGGAGCTGTTTTTT. It specifies CASRRAKTSGAGELFF. The chain uses TRBV13 and TRBJ2-2; 11 bases match TRBD2. The CDR3 is made up of 16 amino acids. V gave up 6 bases and J gave up 6 bases; unmatched junction bases: 9. Germline V gene data show CDR1 as PRHDT and CDR2 as FYEKMQ (reference sequence).

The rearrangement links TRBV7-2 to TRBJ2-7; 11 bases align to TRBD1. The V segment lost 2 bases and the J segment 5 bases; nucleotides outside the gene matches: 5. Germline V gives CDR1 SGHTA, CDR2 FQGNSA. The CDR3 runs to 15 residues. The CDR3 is CASSLLGTGGNEQYF. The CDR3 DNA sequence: TGTGCCAGCAGCTTATTGGGGACAGGGGGAAACGAGCAGTACTTC.

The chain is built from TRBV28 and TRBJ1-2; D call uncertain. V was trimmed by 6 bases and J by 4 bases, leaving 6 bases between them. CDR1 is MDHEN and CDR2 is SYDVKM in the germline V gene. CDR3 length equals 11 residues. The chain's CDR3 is CASSGFYGYTF. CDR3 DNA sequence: TGTGCCAGCAGCGGATTCTATGGCTACACCTTC.

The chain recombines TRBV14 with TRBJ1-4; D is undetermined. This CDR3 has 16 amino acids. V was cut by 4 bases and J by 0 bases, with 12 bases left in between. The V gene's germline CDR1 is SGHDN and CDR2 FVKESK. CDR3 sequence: CASSPRISATNEKLFF. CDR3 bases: TGTGCCAGCAGCCCTCGGATCTCTGCAACTAATGAAAAACTGTTTTTT.

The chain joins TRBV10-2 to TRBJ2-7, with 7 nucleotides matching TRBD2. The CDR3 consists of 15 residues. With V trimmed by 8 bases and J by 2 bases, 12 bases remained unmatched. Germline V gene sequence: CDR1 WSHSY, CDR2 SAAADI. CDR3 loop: CASFNPSGLAYEQYF. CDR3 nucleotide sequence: TGCGCCAGCTTCAACCCTAGCGGTCTCGCCTACGAGCAGTACTTC.

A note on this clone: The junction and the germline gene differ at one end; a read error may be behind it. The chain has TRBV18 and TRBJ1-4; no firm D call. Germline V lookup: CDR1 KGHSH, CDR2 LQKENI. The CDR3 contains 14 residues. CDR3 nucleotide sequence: TGTGCCAGCTCGCCACCGGAGAGGAATGAAAAACTGTTTTTT. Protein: CASSPPERNEKLFF.

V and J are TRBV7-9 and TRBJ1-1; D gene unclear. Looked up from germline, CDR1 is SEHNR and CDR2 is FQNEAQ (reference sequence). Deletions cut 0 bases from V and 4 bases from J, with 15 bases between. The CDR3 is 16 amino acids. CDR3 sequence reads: CASSLAPGIGSTEAFF. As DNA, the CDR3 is TGTGCCAGCAGCTTAGCCCCGGGGATTGGTAGCACTGAAGCTTTCTTT.

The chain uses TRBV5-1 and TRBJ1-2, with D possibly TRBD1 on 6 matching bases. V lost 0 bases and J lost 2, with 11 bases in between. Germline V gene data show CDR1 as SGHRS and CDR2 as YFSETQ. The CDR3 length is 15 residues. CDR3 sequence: CASSLGSGANYGYTF. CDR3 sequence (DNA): TGCGCCAGCAGCTTGGGATCGGGGGCAAACTATGGCTACACCTTC.

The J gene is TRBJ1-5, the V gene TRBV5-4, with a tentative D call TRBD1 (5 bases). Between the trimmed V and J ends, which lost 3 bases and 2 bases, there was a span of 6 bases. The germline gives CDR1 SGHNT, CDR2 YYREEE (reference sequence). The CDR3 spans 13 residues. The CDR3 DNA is TGTGCCAGCAGCTCGGGGGGCAATCAGCCCCAGCATTTT. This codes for CASSSGGNQPQHF.

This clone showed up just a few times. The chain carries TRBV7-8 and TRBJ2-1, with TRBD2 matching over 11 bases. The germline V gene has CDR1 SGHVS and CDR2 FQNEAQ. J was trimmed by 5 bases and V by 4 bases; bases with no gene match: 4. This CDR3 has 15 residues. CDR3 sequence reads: CASSYTSGGNNEQFF. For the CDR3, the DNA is TGTGCCAGCAGCTATACTAGCGGGGGTAACAATGAGCAGTTCTTC. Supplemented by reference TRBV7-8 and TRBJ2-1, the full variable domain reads GAGVSQSPRYKVAKRGQDVALRCDPISGHVSLFWYQQALGQGPEFLTYFQNEAQLDKSGLPSDRFFAERPEGSVSTLKIQRTQQEDSAVYLCASSYTSGGNNEQFFGPGTRLTVL.

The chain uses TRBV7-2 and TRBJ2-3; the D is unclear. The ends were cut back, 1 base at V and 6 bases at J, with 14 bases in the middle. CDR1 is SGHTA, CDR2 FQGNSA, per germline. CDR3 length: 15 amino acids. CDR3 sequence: CASSLDKRIMDTQYF. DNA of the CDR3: TGTGCCAGCAGCTTAGATAAGCGCATCATGGATACGCAGTATTTT.

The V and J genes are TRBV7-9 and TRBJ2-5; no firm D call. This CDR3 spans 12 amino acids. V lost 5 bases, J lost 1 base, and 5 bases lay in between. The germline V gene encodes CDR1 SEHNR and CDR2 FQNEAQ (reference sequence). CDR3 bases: TGTGCCAGCAGCCAGCCCCAAGAGACCCAGTACTTC. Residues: CASSQPQETQYF.

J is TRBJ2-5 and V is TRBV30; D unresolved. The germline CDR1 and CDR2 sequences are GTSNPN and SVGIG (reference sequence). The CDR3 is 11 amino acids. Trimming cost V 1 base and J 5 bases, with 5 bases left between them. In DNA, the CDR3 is TGTGCCTGGAGTGCCGCGGAGACCCAGTACTTC. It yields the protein CAWSAAETQYF.

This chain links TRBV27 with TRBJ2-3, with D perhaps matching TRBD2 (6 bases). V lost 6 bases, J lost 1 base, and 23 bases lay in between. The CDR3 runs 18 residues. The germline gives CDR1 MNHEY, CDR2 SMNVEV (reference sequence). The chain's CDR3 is CASSPVWLARGGTDTQYF. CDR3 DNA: TGTGCCAGCAGCCCAGTCTGGTTAGCGCGCGGGGGCACAGATACGCAGTATTTT.

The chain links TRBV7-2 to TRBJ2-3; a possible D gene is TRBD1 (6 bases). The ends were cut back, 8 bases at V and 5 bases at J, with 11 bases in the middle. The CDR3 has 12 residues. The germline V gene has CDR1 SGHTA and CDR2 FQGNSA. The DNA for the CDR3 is TGTGCCAGCGCACAGGGCGTAGATACGCAGTATTTT. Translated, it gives CASAQGVDTQYF.

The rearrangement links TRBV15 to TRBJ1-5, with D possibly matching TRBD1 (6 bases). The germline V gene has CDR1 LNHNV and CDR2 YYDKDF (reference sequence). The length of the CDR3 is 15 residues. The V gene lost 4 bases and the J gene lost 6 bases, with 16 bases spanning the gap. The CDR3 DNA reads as TGTGCCACCAGCAAGTTAAAGGGGGAGGGTCAGCCCCAGCATTTT. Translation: CATSKLKGEGQPQHF. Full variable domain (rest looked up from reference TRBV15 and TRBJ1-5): DAMVIQNPRYQVTQFGKPVTLSCSQTLNHNVMYWYQQKSSQAPKLLFHYYDKDFNNEADTPDNFQSRRPNTSFCFLDIRSPGLGDTAMYLCATSKLKGEGQPQHFGDGTRLSIL.

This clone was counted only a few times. CDR3 in DNA: TGTGCCAGTAGTGAATTTAGCGGGATGTCTAGTGGGGAGCAGTACTTC. It encodes CASSEFSGMSSGEQYF. The chain employs TRBV19 and TRBJ2-7; 8 nucleotides agree with TRBD2. CDR3 length: 16 amino acids. Germline assignment: CDR1 LNHDA and CDR2 SQIVND (reference sequence). Trimming took 5 bases from V and 7 from J; bases not matched to a gene: 16.

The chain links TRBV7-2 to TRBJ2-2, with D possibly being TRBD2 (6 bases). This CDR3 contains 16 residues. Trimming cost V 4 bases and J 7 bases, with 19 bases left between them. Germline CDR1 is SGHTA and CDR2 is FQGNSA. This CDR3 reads CASSSLQRALVGELFF. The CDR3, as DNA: TGTGCCAGCAGCTCCCTGCAGCGGGCCCTGGTCGGGGAGCTGTTTTTT.

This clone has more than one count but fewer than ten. The CDR3 spells CASSSLTDVGYGYTF. The CDR3 DNA sequence: TGTGCCAGCAGCTCTTTGACGGATGTAGGCTATGGCTACACCTTC. The chain links TRBV5-6 to TRBJ1-2; D not certain. Germline-derived CDR1 and CDR2 are SGHDT and YYEEEE. The CDR3 has 15 residues. Trimming took off 3 bases at V and 4 bases at J, with 16 bases between the two ends.

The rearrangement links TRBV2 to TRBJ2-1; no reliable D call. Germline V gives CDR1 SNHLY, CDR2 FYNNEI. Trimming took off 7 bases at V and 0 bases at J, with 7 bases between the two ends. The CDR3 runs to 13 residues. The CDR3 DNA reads TGTGCCAGCAAGGTCAGCTCCTACAATGAGCAGTTCTTC. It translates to CASKVSSYNEQFF.

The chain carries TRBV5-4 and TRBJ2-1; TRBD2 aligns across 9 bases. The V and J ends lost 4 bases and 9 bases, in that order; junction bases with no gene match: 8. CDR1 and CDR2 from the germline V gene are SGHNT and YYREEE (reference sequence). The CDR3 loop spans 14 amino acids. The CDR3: CASSPIAGASEQFF. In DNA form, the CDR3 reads TGTGCCAGCAGCCCAATAGCGGGAGCGAGTGAGCAGTTCTTC.

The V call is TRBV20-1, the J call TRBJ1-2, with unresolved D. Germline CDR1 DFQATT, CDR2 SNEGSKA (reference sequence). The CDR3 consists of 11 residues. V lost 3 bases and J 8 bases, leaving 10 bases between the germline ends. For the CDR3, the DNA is TGCAGTGCTAGCGGCAGGAGCGGCTACACCTTC. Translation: CSASGRSGYTF.

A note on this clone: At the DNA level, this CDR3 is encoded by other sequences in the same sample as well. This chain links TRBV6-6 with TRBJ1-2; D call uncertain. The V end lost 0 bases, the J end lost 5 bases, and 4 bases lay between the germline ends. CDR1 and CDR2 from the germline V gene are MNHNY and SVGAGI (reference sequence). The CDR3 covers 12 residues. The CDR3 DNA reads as TGTGCCAGCAGTTACTCGGCTTATGGCTACACCTTC. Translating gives CASSYSAYGYTF.

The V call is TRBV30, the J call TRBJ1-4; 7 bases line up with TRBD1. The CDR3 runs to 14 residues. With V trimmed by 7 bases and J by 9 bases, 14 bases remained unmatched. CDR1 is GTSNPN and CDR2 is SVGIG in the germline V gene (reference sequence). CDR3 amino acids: CASKGSGGFKKLFF. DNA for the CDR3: TGTGCCTCCAAAGGGTCAGGGGGGTTCAAAAAACTGTTTTTT.

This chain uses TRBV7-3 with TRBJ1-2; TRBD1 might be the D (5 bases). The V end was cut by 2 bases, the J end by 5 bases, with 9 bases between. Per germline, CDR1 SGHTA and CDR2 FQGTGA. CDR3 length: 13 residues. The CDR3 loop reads CASSLGRTYGYTF. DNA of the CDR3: TGTGCCAGCAGCTTAGGCAGGACATATGGCTACACCTTC.

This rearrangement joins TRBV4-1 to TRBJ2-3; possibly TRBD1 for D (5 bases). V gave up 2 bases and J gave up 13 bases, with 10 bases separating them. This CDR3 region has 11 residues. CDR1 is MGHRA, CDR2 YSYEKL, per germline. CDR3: CASSQLGHKYF. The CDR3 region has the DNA TGCGCCAGCAGCCAACTAGGACATAAGTATTTT.